This T cell receptor beta chain was identified during a study of OX40 agonist ivuxolimab in advanced cancers. Study at large: People in dose escalation had one of these cancers: hepatocellular carcinoma, melanoma, renal cell or head and neck cancer.

Researchers took blood at baseline, on cycle 4 day 1, and on cycle 7 day 1. This table comes from immunoSEQ multiplex PCR, and its TCRdb copy is limited to in-frame clones, with some not included. The top ten clones hold under 2.5% of a sample with 50,000 to 65,000 clones, around 90% of them seen once. Notes on this clone: Its cognate antigen is unknown.

Overall study results and limits: There was clonal expansion of CD4+ and CD8+ blood T cells by week 6 at 0.1 to 3.0 mg/kg. Some of the lowest clonal expansion was seen in partial responders at 0.1-3.0 mg/kg.

This CDR3 is 19 amino acids long. V dropped 0 bases and J dropped 4; count of bases not matched to a gene: 9. Germline V gene sequence: CDR1 LGHNA, CDR2 YSLEER. The chain recombines TRBV4-3 with TRBJ2-6, with 10 bases aligning to TRBD1. This sequence originates from an adult with an advanced solid tumor such as melanoma, head and neck, liver or kidney cancer. The material was CD4+ or CD8+ T cells sorted from blood, obtained in a trial of the OX40 agonist ivuxolimab. The CDR3 DNA follows: TGCGCCAGCAGCCAAGATCTAAGGGACAGGGGAGGAGGGGCCAACGTCCTGACTTTC. Amino acid sequence: CASSQDLRDRGGGANVLTF.